Each of the 6 T cell receptor beta chains below was sequenced from the same sample in a study of blood T cell repertoires in COVID-19. TCRdb's table, derived via immunoSEQ multiplex PCR, lists solely in-frame clones and lacks some. The sample lists around 250,000 clones; around 88% were seen once. Sequenced input: peripheral blood. Every receptor here comes from an elderly man with acute or convalescent COVID-19.

This chain connects TRBV5-1 to TRBJ1-1, with TRBD1 matching 9 bases. The CDR3 totals 14 residues. CDR1 and CDR2 from the germline V gene are SGHRS and YFSETQ. V was pared by 5 bases and J by 6 bases, with 8 bases of the junction left unmatched. The DNA of the CDR3 is TGCGCCAGCAGGACAGGGGGAGTTTCCGCTGAAGCTTTCTTT. Translating it yields CASRTGGVSAEAFF.

This clone came up a few times. This chain links TRBV5-4 with TRBJ1-2, with D possibly matching TRBD1 (5 bases). V was cut by 5 bases and J by 8 bases, with 19 bases left in between. Germline lookup yields CDR1 SGHNT and CDR2 YYREEE (reference sequence). The CDR3 loop spans 14 amino acids. CDR3 bases: TGTGCCAGCAGGCTAACAGGAGTGACGGGCGGCTACACCTTC. It translates to CASRLTGVTGGYTF.

The chain joins TRBV7-2 to TRBJ1-2, with a tentative D call TRBD1 (6 bases). Per germline, CDR1 SGHTA and CDR2 FQGNSA. The CDR3 has 14 residues. V lost 7 bases, J lost 4 bases, and 16 bases lay in between. CDR3 residues: CASTDETGRYGYTF. In DNA form, the CDR3 reads TGTGCCAGCACCGATGAGACAGGACGCTATGGCTACACCTTC.

This chain joins TRBV5-1 and TRBJ1-1, with 7 bases that match TRBD1. This CDR3 has 15 residues. Unmatched junction bases numbered 9, after V lost 3 bases and J lost 4 bases. CDR1 is SGHRS and CDR2 is YFSETQ in the germline V gene. CDR3 nucleotide sequence: TGCGCCAGCAGCTGGCAGGGGGGCGCGGGCACTGAAGCTTTCTTT. This gives the protein CASSWQGGAGTEAFF. Full variable domain (remainder filled in from reference TRBV5-1 and TRBJ1-1): KAGVTQTPRYLIKTRGQQVTLSCSPISGHRSVSWYQQTPGQGLQFLFEYFSETQRNKGNFPGRFSGRQFSNSRSEMNVSTLELGDSALYLCASSWQGGAGTEAFFGQGTRLTVV.

The V gene is TRBV29-1, the J gene TRBJ2-2, with 8 bases aligning to TRBD1. Germline trimming cut 2 bases from V and 6 bases from J; bases unmatched to any gene: 11. Germline loops: CDR1 SQVTM, CDR2 ANQGSEA. The CDR3 is 16 amino acids. CDR3 DNA sequence: TGCAGCGTTGAACCCCGGACAGGGATAGAGGCCGGGGAGCTGTTTTTT. It codes for CSVEPRTGIEAGELFF.

This chain connects TRBV5-5 to TRBJ1-1; D perhaps matches TRBD1 (5 bases). Trimming stripped 6 bases from V and 4 bases from J, with 16 bases between. CDR1 is SGHKS and CDR2 is YYEKEE in the germline V gene (reference sequence). The CDR3 totals 14 residues. CDR3 sequence: CASTPSWGGTEAFF. CDR3 DNA sequence: TGTGCCAGCACCCCCAGTTGGGGGGGCACTGAAGCTTTCTTT.